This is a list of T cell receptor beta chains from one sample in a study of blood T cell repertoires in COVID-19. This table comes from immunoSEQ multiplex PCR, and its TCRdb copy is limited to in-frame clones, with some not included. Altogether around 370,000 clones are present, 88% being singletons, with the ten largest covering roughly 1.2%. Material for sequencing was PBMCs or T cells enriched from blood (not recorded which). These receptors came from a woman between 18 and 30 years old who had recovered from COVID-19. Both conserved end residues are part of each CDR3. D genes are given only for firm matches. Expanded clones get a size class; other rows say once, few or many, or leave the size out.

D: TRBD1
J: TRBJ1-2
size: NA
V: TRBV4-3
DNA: TGCGCCAGCAGCCCAGACAGGGAGGTCTATGGCTACACCTTC
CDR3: CASSPDREVYGYTF

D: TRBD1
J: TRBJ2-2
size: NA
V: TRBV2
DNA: TGTGCCAGCAGTATTGGACAGGGGAGAGACACCGGGGAGCTGTTTTTT
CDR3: CASSIGQGRDTGELFF

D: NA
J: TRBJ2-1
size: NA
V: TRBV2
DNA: TGTGCCAGCAGTACCGTAGCGGAATTACTCAACAATGAGCAGTTCTTC
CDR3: CASSTVAELLNNEQFF

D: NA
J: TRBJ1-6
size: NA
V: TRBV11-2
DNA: TGTGCCAGCAGCTTAGGGGCAGCTCCACCCCTCCACTTT
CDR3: CASSLGAAPPLHF

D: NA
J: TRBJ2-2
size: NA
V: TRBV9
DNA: TGTGCCAGCAGCGTAGGTGGCGGGGAGAACACCGGGGAGCTGTTTTTT
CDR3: CASSVGGGENTGELFF

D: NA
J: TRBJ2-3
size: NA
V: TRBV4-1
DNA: TGCGCCAGCAGCCAAGAGCGGGACACAGATACGCAGTATTTT
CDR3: CASSQERDTDTQYF

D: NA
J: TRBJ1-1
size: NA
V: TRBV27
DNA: TGTGCCAGCAGTTTGGAGAGGGGGGGTTTCTCGAACACTGAAGCTTTCTTT
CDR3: CASSLERGGFSNTEAFF

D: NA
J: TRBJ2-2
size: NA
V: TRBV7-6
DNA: TGTGCCAGCAGCTTATACCCGGACTCCGCGTCACCCACCGGGGAGCTGTTTTTT
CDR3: CASSLYPDSASPTGELFF

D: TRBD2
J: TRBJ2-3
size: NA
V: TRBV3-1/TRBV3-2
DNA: TGTGCCAGCAGGCCCGGGGGGGCCCCCCCAGATACGCAGTATTTT
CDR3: CASRPGGAPPDTQYF

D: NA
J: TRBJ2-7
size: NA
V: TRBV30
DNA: TGTGCCTGGAGGTCGCAGGGCTCCTACGAGCAGTACTTC
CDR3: CAWRSQGSYEQYF

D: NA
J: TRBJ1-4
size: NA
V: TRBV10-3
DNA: TGTGCCATCAGTGAGTCCCCCAGGGAGGGGGAAAAACTGTTTTTT
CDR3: CAISESPREGEKLFF

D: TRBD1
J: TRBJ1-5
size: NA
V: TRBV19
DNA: TGTGCCAGTAGTATAGAGGGGACAGGGGCGACATATAGCAATCAGCCCCAGCATTTT
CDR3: CASSIEGTGATYSNQPQHF

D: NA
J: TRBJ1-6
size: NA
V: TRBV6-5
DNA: TGTGCCAGCACTGTCCAGATAAATTCACCCCTCCACTTT
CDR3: CASTVQINSPLHF

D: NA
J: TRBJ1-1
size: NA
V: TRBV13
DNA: TGTGCCAGCCTTTTCAGGGAGAACACTGAAGCTTTCTTT
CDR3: CASLFRENTEAFF

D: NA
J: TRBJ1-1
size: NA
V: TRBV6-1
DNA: TGTGCCAGCAGTGAACGGAGGGGACGTGAAGCTTTCTTT
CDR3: CASSERRGREAFF

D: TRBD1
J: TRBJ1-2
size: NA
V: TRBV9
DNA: TGTGCCAGCAGCGTAGGAGGGACAGTCTATGGCTACACCTTC
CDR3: CASSVGGTVYGYTF

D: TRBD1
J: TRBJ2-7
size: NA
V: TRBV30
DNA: TGTGCCTGGAGTAGGGGACAGGGTTATCTCGAGCAGTACTTC
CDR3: CAWSRGQGYLEQYF

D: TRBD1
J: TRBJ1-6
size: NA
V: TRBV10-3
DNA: TGTGCCATCAGTTTTAGGACAGGGGCTAATTCACCCCTCCACTTT
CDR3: CAISFRTGANSPLHF

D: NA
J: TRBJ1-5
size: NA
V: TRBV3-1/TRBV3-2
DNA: TGTGCCAGCAGCCAAGATCCAGGGGCTAGTCAGCCCCAGCATTTT
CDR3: CASSQDPGASQPQHF

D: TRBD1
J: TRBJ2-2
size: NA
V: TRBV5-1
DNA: TGCGCCAGCAGCTGGAGGACAGGGCCCGGGGAGCTGTTTTTT
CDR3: CASSWRTGPGELFF

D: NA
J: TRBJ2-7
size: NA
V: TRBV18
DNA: TGTGCCAGCTCACCAGCAGGGGCCCCCTACGAGCAGTACTTC
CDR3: CASSPAGAPYEQYF

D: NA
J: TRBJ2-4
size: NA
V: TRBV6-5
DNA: TGTGCCAGCGGAGGGACCGCCGGAGGGGAAAACATTCAGTACTTC
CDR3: CASGGTAGGENIQYF

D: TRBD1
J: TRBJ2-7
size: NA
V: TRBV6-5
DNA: TGTGCCTGTCGACAGGGGAGCGAGCAGTACTTC
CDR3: CACRQGSEQYF

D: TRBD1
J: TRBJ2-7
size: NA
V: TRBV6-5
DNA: TGTGCCAGCAGTTACTCGAGGAACAGGGGAAACTACGAGCAGTACTTC
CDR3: CASSYSRNRGNYEQYF

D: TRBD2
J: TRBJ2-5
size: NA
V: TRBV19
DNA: TGTGCCAGTAGTATCCTAGCGGGGGGAGAGTGGCGGACCCAGTACTTC
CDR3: CASSILAGGEWRTQYF

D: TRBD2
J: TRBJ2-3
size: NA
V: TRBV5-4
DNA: TGTGCCAGCAGATACGGGGGGGGGCTGATTGATACGCAGTATTTT
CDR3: CASRYGGGLIDTQYF

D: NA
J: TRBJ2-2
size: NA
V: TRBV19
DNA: TGTGCCAGTAGTACAATTAACACCGGGGAGCTGTTTTTT
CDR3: CASSTINTGELFF

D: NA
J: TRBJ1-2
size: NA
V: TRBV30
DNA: TGTGCCTGGAGTGTAGGCAGGGGATCCCCTTATGGCTACACCTTC
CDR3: CAWSVGRGSPYGYTF

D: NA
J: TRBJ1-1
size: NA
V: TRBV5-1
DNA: TGCGCCAGCAGCTCTATACAGGGATCCCAGAACACTGAAGCTTTCTTT
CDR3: CASSSIQGSQNTEAFF

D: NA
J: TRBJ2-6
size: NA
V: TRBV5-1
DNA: TGCGCCAGCAGCTTCCAAACAGTCCTCTCTGGGGCCAACGTCCTGACTTTC
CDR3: CASSFQTVLSGANVLTF

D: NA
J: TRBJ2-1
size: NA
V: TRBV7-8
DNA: TGTGCCAGCACCGCCGGGGACAATGAGCAGTTCTTC
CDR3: CASTAGDNEQFF

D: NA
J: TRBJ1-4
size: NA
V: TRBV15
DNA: TGTGCCACCAGCCAGGATGCCCGCGAAGTTGAACTGTTTTTT
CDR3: CATSQDAREVELFF

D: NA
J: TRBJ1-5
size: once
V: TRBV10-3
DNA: TGTGCCATCAGTGACTCAGGGGCAAATCAGCCCCAGCATTTT
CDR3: CAISDSGANQPQHF

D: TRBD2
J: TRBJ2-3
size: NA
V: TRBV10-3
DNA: TGTGCCATCAGGCCCCTAGCGGCTAGCACAGATACGCAGTATTTT
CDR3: CAIRPLAASTDTQYF

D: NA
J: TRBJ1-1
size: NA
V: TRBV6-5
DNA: TGTGCCAGCAGTTACTCAGGACAGAACTCAGTAGCTTTCTTT
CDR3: CASSYSGQNSVAFF

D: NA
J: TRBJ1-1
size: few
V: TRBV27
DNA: TGTGCCAGCAGTTTGGACTCGAACACTGAAGCTTTCTTT
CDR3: CASSLDSNTEAFF

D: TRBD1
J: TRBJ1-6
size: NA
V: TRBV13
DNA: TGTGCCAGCAGAAAGGACAGGGGGGATTCACCCCTCCACTTT
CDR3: CASRKDRGDSPLHF

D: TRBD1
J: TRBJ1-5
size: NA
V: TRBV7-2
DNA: TGTGCCAGCAGCTTAGGGGACAGGGGCAATCAGCCCCAGCATTTT
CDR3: CASSLGDRGNQPQHF

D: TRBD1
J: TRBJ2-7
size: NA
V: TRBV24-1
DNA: TGTGCCACCAGTGATTCGTGGACAGGGTCCTACGAGCAGTACTTC
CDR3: CATSDSWTGSYEQYF

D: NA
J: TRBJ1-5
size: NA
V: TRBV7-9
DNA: TGTGCCAGCAGCCCTAAAACGTCTTCTGGCAATCAGCCCCAGCATTTT
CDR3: CASSPKTSSGNQPQHF

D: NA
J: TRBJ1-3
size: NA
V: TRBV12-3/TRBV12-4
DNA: TGTGCCAGCAGTTATCAACTAAACACCATATATTTT
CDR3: CASSYQLNTIYF

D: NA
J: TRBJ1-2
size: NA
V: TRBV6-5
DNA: TGTGCCAGCAGTCACGGTGGGGGCGGCGACTATGGCTACACCTTC
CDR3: CASSHGGGGDYGYTF

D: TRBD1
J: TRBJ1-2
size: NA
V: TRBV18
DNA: TGTGCCAGCTCAGTGAGACAGGGTGGCGCCTATGGCTACACCTTC
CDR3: CASSVRQGGAYGYTF

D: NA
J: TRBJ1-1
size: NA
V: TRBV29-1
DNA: TGCAGCGTTGCGCACAGCCTGAACACTGAAGCTTTCTTT
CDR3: CSVAHSLNTEAFF

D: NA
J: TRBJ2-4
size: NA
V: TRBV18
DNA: TGTGCCAGCTCACCTCCACAGCTGAAAAACATTCAGTACTTC
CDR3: CASSPPQLKNIQYF

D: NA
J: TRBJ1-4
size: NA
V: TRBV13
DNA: TGTGCCAGCAGCTTCCGGGAAGAGAAACTGTTTTTT
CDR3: CASSFREEKLFF

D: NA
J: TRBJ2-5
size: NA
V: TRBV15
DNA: TGTGCCACCAGCTGGGGACTGGAACACCAAGAGACCCAGTACTTC
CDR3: CATSWGLEHQETQYF

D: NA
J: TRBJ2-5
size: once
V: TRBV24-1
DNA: TGTGCCACCAGTGATTTGTCGTCTAGAGAGACCCAGTACTTC
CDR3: CATSDLSSRETQYF

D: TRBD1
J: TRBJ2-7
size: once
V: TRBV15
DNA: TGTGCCACCAGCACAGAGGCCTCGGGACAGGGAATCTACGAGCAGTACTTC
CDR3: CATSTEASGQGIYEQYF

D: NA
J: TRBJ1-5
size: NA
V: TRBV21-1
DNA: TGTGCCAGCGGACTATGGTTCAGGGGGCGCGTATGCAATCAGCCCCAGCATTTT
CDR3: CASGLWFRGRVCNQPQHF

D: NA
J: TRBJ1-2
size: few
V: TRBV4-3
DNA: TGCGCCAGCAGCCAAGGGGGAGGTGGGGTCTATGGCTACACCTTC
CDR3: CASSQGGGGVYGYTF

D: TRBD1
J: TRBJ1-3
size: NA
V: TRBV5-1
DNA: TGCGCCAGCAGCTTCGAAACCGGGACAGGGGGCGGTGGAAACACCATATATTTT
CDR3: CASSFETGTGGGGNTIYF

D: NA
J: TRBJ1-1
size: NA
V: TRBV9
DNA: TGTGCCAGCAGCGTAGGAGGGAGTACCGAAGCTTTCTTT
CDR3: CASSVGGSTEAFF

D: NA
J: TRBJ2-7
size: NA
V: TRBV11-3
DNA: TGTGCCAGCAGCCGACACGAGAACGAGCAGTACTTC
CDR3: CASSRHENEQYF